One and the same sample provided the 32 T cell receptor beta chains below, sequenced in a study of T cells in tumors after PD-1 blockade. Clones were read by immunoSEQ multiplex PCR, and TCRdb kept only the in-frame ones, dropping some. The sample has roughly 50,000 clones, approximately 81% seen once. This specimen consisted of PBMCs, obtained before anti-PD-1 treatment. The receptor set was obtained from a human donor with basal cell carcinoma.

There are a few counts of this clone. CDR3 protein: CASSQDRGKAYNEQFF. For the CDR3, the DNA is TGCGCCAGCAGCCAGGACAGGGGAAAGGCCTACAATGAGCAGTTCTTC. The V and J genes are TRBV5-1 and TRBJ2-1; TRBD1 matches 9 bases. Per germline, CDR1 SGHRS and CDR2 YFSETQ. The CDR3 loop spans 16 amino acids. After removal of 4 bases from V and 2 bases from J, the junction contained 7 bases not matched to a gene.

The sample holds a few counts of this clone. The CDR3 reads CASSLVDRGSPYNEQFF. CDR3 DNA: TGTGCCAGCAGCTTAGTCGACAGGGGATCCCCTTACAATGAGCAGTTCTTC. The V and J genes are TRBV7-2 and TRBJ2-1, with TRBD1 identical over 8 bases. Germline CDR1 and CDR2: SGHTA and FQGNSA. J was trimmed by 4 bases and V by 1 base; bases with no gene match: 9. CDR3 length equals 17 residues.

The chain carries TRBV3-1 (or the pseudogene TRBV3-2) and TRBJ2-1; 12 positions match TRBD1. Trimming at V came to 4 bases and at J to 6 bases, leaving 4 bases not matched to a gene. The CDR3 consists of 15 residues. CDR1 and CDR2 (germline): LGHDT, YNNKEL (reference sequence). The CDR3 nucleotides are TGTGCCAGCAGCCCCGGGACAGGGGGCTTCAATGAGCAGTTCTTC. This encodes CASSPGTGGFNEQFF.

This clone was counted between two and nine times. The chain links TRBV2 to TRBJ1-6; a possible D gene is TRBD1 (5 bases). Trimming shortened V by 4 bases and J by 7 bases, and 14 bases separated the two germline ends. Germline V gene lookup returns CDR1 SNHLY and CDR2 FYNNEI. The CDR3 contains 15 residues. This CDR3 reads CASSAGRAVNSPLHF. CDR3 in DNA: TGTGCCAGCAGTGCAGGGAGGGCTGTGAATTCACCCCTCCACTTT.

This chain connects TRBV5-1 to TRBJ2-7; 7 nucleotides align to TRBD1. The CDR3 covers 17 residues. Germline CDR1 SGHRS, CDR2 YFSETQ. J was trimmed by 2 bases and V by 0 bases; bases with no gene match: 11. Written as DNA, the CDR3 is TGCGCCAGCAGCTTGGAGTCGGCTGGGACAGTAGCCTACGAGCAGTACTTC. It specifies CASSLESAGTVAYEQYF. The whole variable domain, remainder taken from reference TRBV5-1 and TRBJ2-7, is KAGVTQTPRYLIKTRGQQVTLSCSPISGHRSVSWYQQTPGQGLQFLFEYFSETQRNKGNFPGRFSGRQFSNSRSEMNVSTLELGDSALYLCASSLESAGTVAYEQYFGPGTRLTVT.

The chain employs TRBV5-1 and TRBJ2-1; perhaps TRBD1 as D (6 bases). Germline V gives CDR1 SGHRS, CDR2 YFSETQ. The CDR3 totals 13 residues. V shed 7 bases and J shed 6 bases, with 14 bases lying between them. The CDR3 region is CASRPGQTNEQFF. CDR3 in DNA: TGCGCCAGCCGGCCGGGACAAACCAATGAGCAGTTCTTC.

This clone is medium-sized within its sample. The rearrangement uses TRBV4-2 and TRBJ2-7, with TRBD2 identical over 7 bases. This CDR3 is 15 amino acids long. In germline, CDR1 is LGHNA, CDR2 YNFKEQ. Trimming at V came to 0 bases and at J to 2 bases, leaving 4 bases not matched to a gene. CDR3 residues: CASSQDGGEPYEQYF. The CDR3 coding sequence is TGTGCCAGCAGCCAAGATGGGGGGGAACCCTACGAGCAGTACTTC.

This clone was seen more than once but under ten times. The chain uses TRBV13 and TRBJ1-2; 8 positions agree with TRBD1. Germline-derived CDR1 and CDR2 are PRHDT and FYEKMQ (reference sequence). The trim removed 4 bases at V and 4 bases at J, leaving 8 bases unmatched. The CDR3 length is 15 residues. CDR3 nucleotide sequence: TGTGCCAGCAGCTCACCGGACAGGGCCTCCTATGGCTACACCTTC. Encoded protein: CASSSPDRASYGYTF. Full variable domain (rest looked up from reference TRBV13 and TRBJ1-2): AAGVIQSPRHLIKEKRETATLKCYPIPRHDTVYWYQQGPGQDPQFLISFYEKMQSDKGSIPDRFSAQQFSDYHSELNMSSLELGDSALYFCASSSPDRASYGYTFGSGTRLTVV.

This chain connects TRBV5-1 to TRBJ2-2, with 7 bases matching TRBD1. Trimming took 7 bases from V and 5 from J; bases not matched to a gene: 14. The CDR3 extends over 16 amino acids. Germline V lookup: CDR1 SGHRS, CDR2 YFSETQ. CDR3 nucleotide sequence: TGCGCCAGCGGATGGGGGACAGACAAGGGGACCGGGGAGCTGTTTTTT. It specifies CASGWGTDKGTGELFF. Drawing the rest from reference TRBV5-1 and TRBJ2-2, the complete variable domain is KAGVTQTPRYLIKTRGQQVTLSCSPISGHRSVSWYQQTPGQGLQFLFEYFSETQRNKGNFPGRFSGRQFSNSRSEMNVSTLELGDSALYLCASGWGTDKGTGELFFGEGSRLTVL.

The chain's CDR3 is CATSDFQAEDEQFF. Written as DNA, the CDR3 is TGTGCCACCAGTGATTTTCAGGCGGAGGATGAGCAGTTCTTC. V is TRBV24-1 and J is TRBJ2-1; perhaps TRBD2 as D (5 bases). The germline gives CDR1 KGHDR, CDR2 SFDVKD. The CDR3 covers 14 residues. Deletions cut 1 base from V and 8 bases from J, with 11 bases between.

The chain combines TRBV29-1 with TRBJ2-7; a weak D match, TRBD2 (6 bases). From germline, CDR1 is SQVTM and CDR2 ANQGSEA. The length of the CDR3 is 12 residues. Trimming took off 4 bases at V and 1 base at J, with 8 bases between the two ends. CDR3 residues: CSVVDYSYEQYF. CDR3 DNA: TGCAGCGTTGTGGACTATTCCTACGAGCAGTACTTC.

The chain has TRBV3-1 (or the pseudogene TRBV3-2) and TRBJ1-2; possible D gene TRBD1, 6 bases. This CDR3 has 13 amino acids. Between the trimmed V and J ends, which lost 4 bases and 7 bases, there was a span of 13 bases. CDR1 and CDR2 (germline): LGHDT, YNNKEL (reference sequence). CDR3: CASSLQGRGGYTF. CDR3 sequence (DNA): TGTGCCAGCAGCCTACAGGGCCGCGGTGGCTACACCTTC.

The rearrangement links TRBV6-5 to TRBJ1-2; the match to TRBD1 covers 7 bases. Germline V gene sequence: CDR1 MNHEY, CDR2 SVGAGI. This CDR3 is built from 15 residues. Losses at the gene ends were 2 bases for V and 6 bases for J; bases not matched to a gene: 9. CDR3 in amino acids: CASSYRGRIPNGYTF. CDR3 sequence (DNA): TGTGCCAGCAGTTACAGGGGGCGAATACCGAATGGCTACACCTTC.

The rearrangement links TRBV7-9 to TRBJ2-1, with a weak D call TRBD1 (6 bases). The CDR3 length is 14 residues. Deletions cut 8 bases from V and 4 bases from J, with 15 bases between. Germline CDR1 reads SEHNR; CDR2 reads FQNEAQ (reference sequence). The CDR3 loop is CASQTQGQYNEQFF. CDR3 nucleotide sequence: TGTGCCAGCCAAACCCAGGGGCAGTACAATGAGCAGTTCTTC.

The genes are TRBV6-5 and TRBJ1-5; 8 nucleotides agree with TRBD1. The germline V gene encodes CDR1 MNHEY and CDR2 SVGAGI. The CDR3 loop spans 14 amino acids. Trimming removed 6 bases from V and 2 bases from J; junction bases left unmatched: 3. The chain's CDR3 is CASSNRGGNQPQHF. CDR3 DNA sequence: TGTGCCAGCAGCAACAGGGGGGGCAATCAGCCCCAGCATTTT.

The CDR3 sequence: CASNLGGVYNEQFF. The CDR3 bases are TGTGCCAGCAACCTGGGGGGGGTCTACAATGAGCAGTTCTTC. The gene calls are TRBV6-5 and TRBJ2-1, with 7 bases aligning to TRBD2. V shed 7 bases, J shed 3 bases, and the junction held 6 bases outside the gene matches. This CDR3 comprises 14 residues. CDR1 and CDR2 (germline): MNHEY, SVGAGI.

V is TRBV28 and J is TRBJ1-3; 7 bases match TRBD1. The CDR3 has 14 residues. V shed 8 bases and J 2 bases; nucleotides not matched to a gene: 6. Germline V gene lookup returns CDR1 MDHEN and CDR2 SYDVKM. The CDR3 nucleotides read TGTGCCAGCCACCCCGGACAGGCTGGAAACACCATATATTTT. As protein: CASHPGQAGNTIYF.

The rearrangement links TRBV6-5 to TRBJ2-1; no clear D gene. The ends were cut back, 2 bases at V and 3 bases at J, with 14 bases in the middle. The CDR3 is 16 amino acids. Germline CDR1 is MNHEY and CDR2 is SVGAGI. The CDR3 loop is CASSYGSAADYNEQFF. CDR3 coding DNA: TGTGCCAGCAGTTACGGGTCTGCGGCAGACTACAATGAGCAGTTCTTC.

The chain links TRBV5-5 to TRBJ1-1; D perhaps matches TRBD1 (5 bases). This CDR3 comprises 13 residues. Germline CDR1 reads SGHKS; CDR2 reads YYEKEE (reference sequence). V gave up 3 bases and J gave up 4 bases, with 10 bases separating them. CDR3 region: CASSSTGGTEAFF. CDR3 sequence (DNA): TGTGCCAGCAGCTCCACAGGAGGCACTGAAGCTTTCTTT. The complete variable domain, with remaining parts taken from reference TRBV5-5 and TRBJ1-1, reads DAGVTQSPTHLIKTRGQQVTLRCSPISGHKSVSWYQQVLGQGPQFIFQYYEKEERGRGNFPDRFSARQFPNYSSELNVNALLLGDSALYLCASSSTGGTEAFFGQGTRLTVV.

This clone has just a few counts. The chain recombines TRBV5-6 with TRBJ1-4; 7 bases are shared with TRBD1. This CDR3 is built from 16 residues. The germline gives CDR1 SGHDT, CDR2 YYEEEE. The trim removed 4 bases at V and 2 bases at J, leaving 8 bases unmatched. DNA for the CDR3: TGTGCCAGCAGCCAATACGGGACAGCCACTAATGAAAAACTGTTTTTT. Residues: CASSQYGTATNEKLFF. Full variable domain (remainder filled in from reference TRBV5-6 and TRBJ1-4): DAGVTQSPTHLIKTRGQQVTLRCSPKSGHDTVSWYQQALGQGPQFIFQYYEEEERQRGNFPDRFSGHQFPNYSSELNVNALLLGDSALYLCASSQYGTATNEKLFFGSGTQLSVL.

V is TRBV6-5 and J is TRBJ1-1; 9 positions match TRBD1. With 10 bases clipped from V and 1 base from J, the junction kept 4 bases outside the gene matches. CDR1 is MNHEY, CDR2 SVGAGI, per germline. This CDR3 has 13 residues. DNA for the CDR3: TGTGCCATCAAGGGACAGGGGAACACTGAAGCTTTCTTT. Amino acid sequence: CAIKGQGNTEAFF.

The chain recombines TRBV19 with TRBJ1-5, with D possibly TRBD1 on 6 matching bases. Germline values: CDR1 LNHDA, CDR2 SQIVND (reference sequence). Trimming removed 10 bases at V and 6 bases at J, with 22 bases between. This CDR3 region has 15 residues. CDR3 nucleotides: TGTGCCACCAAAACGGGGACAATTGAGGGTCAGCCCCAGCATTTT. Its translation is CATKTGTIEGQPQHF.

This CDR3 is CASSFGGAITGELFF. The DNA for the CDR3 is TGTGCCAGCAGCTTTGGGGGCGCTATTACCGGGGAGCTGTTTTTT. This rearrangement joins TRBV11-3 to TRBJ2-2, with D perhaps matching TRBD1 (6 bases). Germline loops: CDR1 SGHNT, CDR2 YENEEA. The CDR3 contains 15 residues. With 3 bases removed from V and 5 bases from J, the gap between germline ends came to 13 bases.

The gene calls are TRBV5-8 and TRBJ1-4; possible D gene TRBD1, 5 bases. The germline gives CDR1 SGHTS, CDR2 YDEGEE. The CDR3 is 14 residues long. V lost 3 bases and J lost 6, with 12 bases in between. Here the CDR3 reads CASSSWGGDEKLFF. In DNA, the CDR3 is TGTGCCAGCAGCTCGTGGGGCGGTGATGAAAAACTGTTTTTT.

CDR3 in amino acids: CASSQGLAGDSPYNEQFF. CDR3 bases: TGTGCCAGCAGCCAAGGGCTAGCGGGGGATTCCCCCTACAATGAGCAGTTCTTC. The chain recombines TRBV3-1 (or the pseudogene TRBV3-2) with TRBJ2-1; TRBD2 agrees at 10 bases. This CDR3 spans 18 amino acids. The germline CDR1 and CDR2 sequences are LGHDT and YNNKEL (reference sequence). The V gene end was trimmed by 1 base and the J gene end by 2 bases; junction bases not matched to a gene: 8.

The CDR3 DNA follows: TGCAGCGCGGCAGGGACGACAACGAGGGAGCAGTACTTC. Translated, it gives CSAAGTTTREQYF. V and J are TRBV29-1 and TRBJ2-7; D may correspond to TRBD1 or TRBD2 (5 bases each). Germline V gene data show CDR1 as SQVTM and CDR2 as ANQGSEA. The length of the CDR3 is 13 residues. Trimming left V 7 bases short and J 7 bases short, with 20 bases between.

The rearrangement links TRBV6-5 to TRBJ1-1, with D tentatively TRBD1 (5 bases). The CDR3 sequence is 12 residues long. Germline V gene sequence: CDR1 MNHEY, CDR2 SVGAGI. Trimming took off 6 bases at V and 4 bases at J, with 9 bases between the two ends. The CDR3 loop is CASSGRGTEAFF. The CDR3 coding sequence is TGTGCCAGCAGCGGGAGGGGCACTGAAGCTTTCTTT.

This clone is a singleton in its sample. The rearrangement uses TRBV19 and TRBJ2-7; TRBD1 agrees at 7 bases. The ends lost 4 bases at V and 2 bases at J; junction bases unmatched: 2. This CDR3 is built from 13 residues. CDR1 and CDR2 from the germline V gene are LNHDA and SQIVND (reference sequence). The CDR3 is CASSRQGPYEQYF. The DNA for the CDR3 is TGTGCCAGTAGTAGACAGGGCCCCTACGAGCAGTACTTC.

The chain links TRBV5-1 to TRBJ2-7; 7 bases agree with TRBD1. In germline, CDR1 is SGHRS, CDR2 YFSETQ. After removal of 4 bases from V and 2 bases from J, the junction contained 6 bases not matched to a gene. There are 14 residues in the CDR3. CDR3 DNA sequence: TGCGCCAGCAGCCGGGGACAGTGGCCCTACGAGCAGTACTTC. Translation gives CASSRGQWPYEQYF.

V usage is TRBV19 and J usage is TRBJ2-7; either TRBD1 or TRBD2 may supply D (5 bases each). The CDR3 contains 13 residues. The V and J ends lost 5 bases and 9 bases respectively, with 17 bases between them. The germline gives CDR1 LNHDA, CDR2 SQIVND (reference sequence). CDR3 protein: CASSSTGTQGQYF. As DNA, the CDR3 is TGTGCCAGTAGTTCAACCGGGACCCAAGGGCAGTACTTC.

J is TRBJ1-1 and V is TRBV7-8; a weak D match, TRBD1 (5 bases). The germline CDR1 and CDR2 sequences are SGHVS and FQNEAQ. V was pared by 5 bases and J by 5 bases, with 18 bases between. The CDR3 is made up of 15 amino acids. Here the CDR3 DNA reads TGTGCCAGCAGCCCTCAGACAGATGAAGTGACTGAAGCTTTCTTT. As protein: CASSPQTDEVTEAFF.

This clone was found a few times. The chain links TRBV7-6 to TRBJ2-2; maybe TRBD1 (6 bases). The germline gives CDR1 SGHVS, CDR2 FNYEAQ. This CDR3 comprises 19 residues. Trimming left V 0 bases short and J 2 bases short, with 19 bases between. CDR3 sequence: CASSLAWAAGAGNTGELFF. The CDR3 coding sequence is TGTGCCAGCAGCTTAGCATGGGCCGCAGGGGCGGGCAACACCGGGGAGCTGTTTTTT.